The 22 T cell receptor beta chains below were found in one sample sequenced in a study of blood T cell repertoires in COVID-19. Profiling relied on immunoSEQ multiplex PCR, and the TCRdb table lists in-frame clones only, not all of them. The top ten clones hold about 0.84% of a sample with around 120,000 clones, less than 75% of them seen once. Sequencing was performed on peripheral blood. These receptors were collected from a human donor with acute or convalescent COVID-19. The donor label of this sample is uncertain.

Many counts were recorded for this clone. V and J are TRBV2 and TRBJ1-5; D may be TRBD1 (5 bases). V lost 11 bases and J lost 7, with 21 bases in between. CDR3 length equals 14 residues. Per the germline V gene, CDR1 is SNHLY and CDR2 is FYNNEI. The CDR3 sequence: CAVSYRRAGQPQHF. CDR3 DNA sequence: TGTGCCGTATCCTACAGGCGTGCGGGGCAGCCCCAGCATTTT.

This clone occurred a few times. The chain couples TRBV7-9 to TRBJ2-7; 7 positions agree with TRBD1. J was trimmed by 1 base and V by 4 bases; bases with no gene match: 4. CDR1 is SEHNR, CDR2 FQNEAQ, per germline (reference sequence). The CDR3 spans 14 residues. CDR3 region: CASSSYRGSYEQYF. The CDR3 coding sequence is TGTGCCAGCAGCTCCTACAGGGGTTCCTACGAGCAGTACTTC.

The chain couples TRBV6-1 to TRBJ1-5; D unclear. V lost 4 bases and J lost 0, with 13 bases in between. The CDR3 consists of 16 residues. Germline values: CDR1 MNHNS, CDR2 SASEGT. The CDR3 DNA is TGTGCCAGCAGTGGAAAGGGAGGGTATAGCAATCAGCCCCAGCATTTT. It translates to CASSGKGGYSNQPQHF.

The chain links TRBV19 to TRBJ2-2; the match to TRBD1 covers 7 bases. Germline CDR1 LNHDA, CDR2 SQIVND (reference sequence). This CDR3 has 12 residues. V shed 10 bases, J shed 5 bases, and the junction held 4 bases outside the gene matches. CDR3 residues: CATPGGTGELFF. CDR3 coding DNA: TGTGCCACCCCAGGGGGAACCGGGGAGCTGTTTTTT.

The CDR3 nucleotides are TGCGCCAGCAGCCGGGGCTCACAGGGAAGTAGGACCAAAAACATTCAGTACTTC. It yields the protein CASSRGSQGSRTKNIQYF. V usage is TRBV4-1 and J usage is TRBJ2-4; possible D gene TRBD1, 6 bases. CDR3 length: 18 amino acids. CDR1 MGHRA and CDR2 YSYEKL come from the germline V gene. V lost 4 bases to trimming and J lost 2 bases, with 21 bases between them.

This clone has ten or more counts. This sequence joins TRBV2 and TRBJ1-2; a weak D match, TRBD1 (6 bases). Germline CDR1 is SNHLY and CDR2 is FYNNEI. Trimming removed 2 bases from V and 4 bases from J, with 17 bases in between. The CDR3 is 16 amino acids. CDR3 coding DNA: TGTGCCAGCAGTGAAAGGCGACTAACAGGGAGCTATGGCTACACCTTC. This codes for CASSERRLTGSYGYTF. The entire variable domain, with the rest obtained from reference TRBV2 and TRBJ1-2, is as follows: EPEVTQTPSHQVTQMGQEVILRCVPISNHLYFYWYRQILGQKVEFLVSFYNNEISEKSEIFDDQFSVERPDGSNFTLKIRSTKLEDSAMYFCASSERRLTGSYGYTFGSGTRLTVV.

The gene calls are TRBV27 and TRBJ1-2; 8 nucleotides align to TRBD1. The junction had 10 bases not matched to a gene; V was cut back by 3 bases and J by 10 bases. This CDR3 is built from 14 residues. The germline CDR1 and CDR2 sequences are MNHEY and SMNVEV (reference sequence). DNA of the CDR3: TGTGCCAGCAGTTTCCTGGGGACAGGTGATCACTACACCTTC. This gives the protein CASSFLGTGDHYTF.

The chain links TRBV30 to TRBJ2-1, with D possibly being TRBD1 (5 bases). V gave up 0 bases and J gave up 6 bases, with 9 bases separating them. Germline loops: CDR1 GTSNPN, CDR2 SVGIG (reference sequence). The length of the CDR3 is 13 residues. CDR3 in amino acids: CAWSVARVNEQFF. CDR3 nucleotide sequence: TGTGCCTGGAGTGTAGCCAGGGTCAATGAGCAGTTCTTC.

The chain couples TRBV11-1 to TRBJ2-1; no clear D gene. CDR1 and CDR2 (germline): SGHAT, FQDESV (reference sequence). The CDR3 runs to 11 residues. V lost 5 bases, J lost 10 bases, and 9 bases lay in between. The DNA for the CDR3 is TGTGCCAGCAGCACCCCTAGGGAGCAGTTCTTC. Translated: CASSTPREQFF.

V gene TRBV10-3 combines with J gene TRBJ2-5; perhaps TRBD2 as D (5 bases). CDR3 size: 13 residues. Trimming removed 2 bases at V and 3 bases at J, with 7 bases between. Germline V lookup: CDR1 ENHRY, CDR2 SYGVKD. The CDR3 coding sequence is TGTGCCATCAGTGAGGGACTTGAAGAGACCCAGTACTTC. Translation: CAISEGLEETQYF.

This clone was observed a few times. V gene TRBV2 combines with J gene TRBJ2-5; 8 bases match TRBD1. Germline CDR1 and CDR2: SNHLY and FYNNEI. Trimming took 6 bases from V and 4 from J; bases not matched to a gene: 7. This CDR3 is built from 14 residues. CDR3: CASRDRTGLETQYF. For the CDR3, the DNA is TGTGCCAGCAGAGACAGGACAGGGTTAGAGACCCAGTACTTC.

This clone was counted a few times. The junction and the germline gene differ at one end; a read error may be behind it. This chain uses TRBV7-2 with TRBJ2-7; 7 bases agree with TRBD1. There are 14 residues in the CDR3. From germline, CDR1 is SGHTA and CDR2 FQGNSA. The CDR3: CASTLGGRYYEQYF. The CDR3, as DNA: TGTGCCAGCACCTTAGGGGGCCGGTACTACGAGCAGTACTTC.

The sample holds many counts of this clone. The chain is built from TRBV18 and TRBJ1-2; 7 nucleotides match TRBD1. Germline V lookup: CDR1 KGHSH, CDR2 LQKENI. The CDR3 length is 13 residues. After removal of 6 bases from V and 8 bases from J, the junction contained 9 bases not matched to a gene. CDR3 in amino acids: CASSQEGAWGYTF. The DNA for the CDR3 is TGTGCCAGCTCCCAGGAGGGGGCTTGGGGCTACACCTTC. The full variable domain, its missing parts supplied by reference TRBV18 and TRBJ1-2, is NAGVMQNPRHLVRRRGQEARLRCSPMKGHSHVYWYRQLPEEGLKFMVYLQKENIIDESGMPKERFSAEFPKEGPSILRIQQVVRGDSAAYFCASSQEGAWGYTFGSGTRLTVV.

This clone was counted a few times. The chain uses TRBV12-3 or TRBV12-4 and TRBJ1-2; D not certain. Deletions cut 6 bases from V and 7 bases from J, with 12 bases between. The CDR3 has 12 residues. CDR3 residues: CASRLEAGGYTF. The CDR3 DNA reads TGTGCCAGCAGGTTGGAGGCAGGTGGCTACACCTTC.

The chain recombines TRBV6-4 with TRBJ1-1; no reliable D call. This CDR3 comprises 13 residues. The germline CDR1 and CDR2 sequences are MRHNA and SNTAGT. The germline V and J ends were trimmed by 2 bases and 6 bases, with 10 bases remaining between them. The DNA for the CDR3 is TGTGCCAGCAGTGACACACATCTCCCTGAAGCTTTCTTT. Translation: CASSDTHLPEAFF.

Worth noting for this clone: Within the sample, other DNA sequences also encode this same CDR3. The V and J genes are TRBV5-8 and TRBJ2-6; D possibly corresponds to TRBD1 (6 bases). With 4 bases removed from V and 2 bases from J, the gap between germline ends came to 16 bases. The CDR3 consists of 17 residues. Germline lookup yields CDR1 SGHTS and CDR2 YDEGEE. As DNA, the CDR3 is TGTGCCAGCAGCCTTGGCGATTACAGGGCTGGGGCCAACGTCCTGACTTTC. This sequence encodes CASSLGDYRAGANVLTF.

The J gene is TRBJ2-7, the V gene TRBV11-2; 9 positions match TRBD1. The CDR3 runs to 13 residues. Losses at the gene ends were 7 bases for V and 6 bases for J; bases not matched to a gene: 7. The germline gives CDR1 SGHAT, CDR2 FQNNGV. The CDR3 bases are TGTGCCAGCAAGGGACAGGGAATTTCCGAGCAGTACGTC. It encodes CASKGQGISEQYV.

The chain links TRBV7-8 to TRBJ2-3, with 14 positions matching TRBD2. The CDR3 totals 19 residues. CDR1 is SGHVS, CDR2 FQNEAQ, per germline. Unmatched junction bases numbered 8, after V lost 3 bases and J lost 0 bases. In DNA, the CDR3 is TGTGCCAGCAGCTTGAGACTAGCGGGGGGGCGTCTTAGCACAGATACGCAGTATTTT. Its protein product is CASSLRLAGGRLSTDTQYF.

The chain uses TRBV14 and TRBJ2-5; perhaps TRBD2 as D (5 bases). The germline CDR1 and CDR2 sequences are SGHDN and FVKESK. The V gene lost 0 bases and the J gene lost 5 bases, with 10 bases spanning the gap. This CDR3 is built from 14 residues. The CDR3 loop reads CASSQDRGVETQYF. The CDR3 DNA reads TGTGCCAGCAGCCAAGATCGGGGTGTGGAGACCCAGTACTTC.

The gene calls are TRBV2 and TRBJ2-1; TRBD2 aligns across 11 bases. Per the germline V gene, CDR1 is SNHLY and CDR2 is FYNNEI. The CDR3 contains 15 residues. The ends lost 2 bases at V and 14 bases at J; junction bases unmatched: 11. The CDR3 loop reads CASSESRVAGGPEFF. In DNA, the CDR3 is TGTGCCAGCAGTGAAAGTCGGGTAGCGGGGGGGCCGGAGTTCTTC. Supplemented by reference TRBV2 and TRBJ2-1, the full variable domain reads EPEVTQTPSHQVTQMGQEVILRCVPISNHLYFYWYRQILGQKVEFLVSFYNNEISEKSEIFDDQFSVERPDGSNFTLKIRSTKLEDSAMYFCASSESRVAGGPEFFGPGTRLTVL.

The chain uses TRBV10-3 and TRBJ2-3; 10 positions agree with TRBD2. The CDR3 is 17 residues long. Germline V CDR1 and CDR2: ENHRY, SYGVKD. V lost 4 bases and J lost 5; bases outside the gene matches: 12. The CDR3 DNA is TGTGCCATCAGTGGGCGACCGAGCGGGGGGGCCGGAGATACGCAGTATTTT. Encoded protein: CAISGRPSGGAGDTQYF.

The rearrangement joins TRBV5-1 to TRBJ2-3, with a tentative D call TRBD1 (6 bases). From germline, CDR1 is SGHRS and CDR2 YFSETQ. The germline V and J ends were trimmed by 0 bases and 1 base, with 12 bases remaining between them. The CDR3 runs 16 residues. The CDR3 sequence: CASSLARQDRTDTQYF. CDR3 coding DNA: TGCGCCAGCAGCTTGGCCCGACAGGACCGCACAGATACGCAGTATTTT.